This T cell receptor beta chain was sequenced during a study of identical twins. Study outcomes and limitations: While abundant cord blood beta clonotypes carried fewer insertions, memory repertoires showed no such pattern. Within twin pairs, the out-of-frame alpha sequences they shared showed excess low generation probability. For zero-insertion analyses, partial confounding could come from invariant MAIT and iNKT cells.

This CDR3 has 15 residues. Germline V CDR1 and CDR2: SGHTA, FQGTGA. Deletions cut 5 bases from V and 5 bases from J, with 18 bases between. Healthy Caucasians, and only they, were the donors. On this clonotype itself: Its target is not known.

TCRdb analysed the 5' RACE reads with MiXCR anew, one entry per CDR3 protein. The table records around 490,000 distinct CDR3 sequences, roughly an eighth of them present only once. This sample was shared with a second study, whose subject was yellow fever vaccine responses in identical twins.

This clonotype was sampled from a woman aged 18 to 35 in good health. This chain uses TRBV7-3 with TRBJ2-5; D is perhaps TRBD1 (5 bases). The sequencing sample was made of CD4+ T cells sorted from blood. The DNA for the CDR3 is TGTGCCAGCAGCGCCCAAGGGAAGGGGATGGAGACCCAGTACTTC. As protein: CASSAQGKGMETQYF.